This T cell receptor beta chain was retrieved from a study of T cell responses to AZD1222 COVID-19 vaccine. The method was immunoSEQ multiplex PCR; TCRdb's version includes in-frame clones alone and lacks a portion of them. The sample includes 95,000 to 100,000 clones, approximately 84% of them seen just once. Broader study findings: After two AZD1222 doses, spike-specific TCR breadth and depth rose versus day 0.

As concerns this clone: Its antigen remains unknown.

The CDR3 consists of 13 residues. Looked up from germline, CDR1 is LNHDA and CDR2 is SQIVND (reference sequence). V shed 7 bases, J shed 10 bases, and the junction held 10 bases outside the gene matches. The sequenced sample was peripheral blood, obtained 28 days after the second AZD1222 dose. This clonotype was obtained from an adult who received the AZD1222 COVID-19 vaccine. The chain links TRBV19 to TRBJ2-1; 7 bases are shared with TRBD1. CDR3 region: CASKRKGAYEQFF. CDR3 coding DNA: TGTGCCAGTAAACGGAAGGGGGCCTACGAGCAGTTCTTC. The whole variable domain, filled in from reference TRBV19 and TRBJ2-1, reads DGGITQSPKYLFRKEGQNVTLSCEQNLNHDAMYWYRQDPGQGLRLIYYSQIVNDFQKGDIAEGYSVSREKKESFPLTVTSAQKNPTAFYLCASKRKGAYEQFFGPGTRLTVL.